These 6 T cell receptor beta chains originate from one sample sequenced in a study of blood T cell repertoires in COVID-19 (dated by TCRdb to 2018 to 2021). Receptors were amplified or captured by the immunoSEQ multiplex PCR assay. TCRdb stores this immuneACCESS table with in-frame sequences only. Part of the clones is absent; in the studies checked, under half of the shortfall reflects unresolved V genes, and no reason is known for the rest. The sample table contains nearly 250,000 clones; only one count was recorded for about 87% of them. The ten largest clones add up to less than 0.9% of the sample. Sequenced material: PBMCs or T cells enriched from blood (not recorded which). The source of these receptors is a man in his fifties or sixties who had been exposed to COVID-19.

To note about this clone: This CDR3 is also generated by other DNA sequences in the sample. V usage is TRBV18 and J usage is TRBJ2-5, with unresolved D. V shed 0 bases and J shed 4 bases, with 6 bases lying between them. CDR1 KGHSH and CDR2 LQKENI come from the germline V gene. The CDR3 spans 13 residues. CDR3 in DNA: TGTGCCAGCTCACCACCGGGCCGAGAGACCCAGTACTTC. Translated, it gives CASSPPGRETQYF.

V and J are TRBV5-1 and TRBJ2-3; weak D call: TRBD2 (6 bases). Trimming removed 4 bases from V and 0 bases from J, with 6 bases in between. CDR1 is SGHRS and CDR2 is YFSETQ in the germline V gene. The CDR3 totals 13 residues. The CDR3 sequence is CASSGTSTDTQYF. CDR3 in DNA: TGCGCCAGCAGCGGGACTAGCACAGATACGCAGTATTTT.

V gene TRBV7-2 combines with J gene TRBJ1-1; D might be TRBD1 (5 bases). The germline V and J ends were trimmed by 5 bases and 4 bases, with 17 bases remaining between them. The germline CDR1 and CDR2 sequences are SGHTA and FQGNSA. The CDR3 is 15 amino acids. The CDR3 region is CASSAHRLGGTEAFF. CDR3 sequence (DNA): TGTGCCAGCAGCGCACACAGGCTGGGAGGCACTGAAGCTTTCTTT.

The chain is built from TRBV9 and TRBJ1-4; perhaps TRBD1 as D (5 bases). Per the germline V gene, CDR1 is SGDLS and CDR2 is YYNGEE. V was trimmed by 10 bases and J by 8 bases, leaving 21 bases between them. This CDR3 has 14 residues. CDR3 bases: TGTGCCCTCCCCGGGGGGGATCTTGTGGAAAAACTGTTTTTT. This gives the protein CALPGGDLVEKLFF.

The V gene is TRBV28, the J gene TRBJ1-2; D is uncertain. This CDR3 has 15 residues. Trimming pared 2 bases from V and 0 bases from J, leaving 10 bases between. Looked up from germline, CDR1 is MDHEN and CDR2 is SYDVKM. CDR3 sequence: CASSLNRGANYGYTF. DNA of the CDR3: TGTGCCAGCAGTTTAAACCGGGGAGCTAACTATGGCTACACCTTC.

The chain combines TRBV5-8 with TRBJ1-4, with TRBD1 as a possible D gene (5 bases). This CDR3 contains 14 residues. V lost 2 bases and J lost 7, with 12 bases in between. Germline CDR1 reads SGHTS; CDR2 reads YDEGEE. In nucleotides, the CDR3 is TGTGCCAGCAGCTTTGCAGGGAGGTTTGAAAAACTGTTTTTT. Translation gives CASSFAGRFEKLFF.